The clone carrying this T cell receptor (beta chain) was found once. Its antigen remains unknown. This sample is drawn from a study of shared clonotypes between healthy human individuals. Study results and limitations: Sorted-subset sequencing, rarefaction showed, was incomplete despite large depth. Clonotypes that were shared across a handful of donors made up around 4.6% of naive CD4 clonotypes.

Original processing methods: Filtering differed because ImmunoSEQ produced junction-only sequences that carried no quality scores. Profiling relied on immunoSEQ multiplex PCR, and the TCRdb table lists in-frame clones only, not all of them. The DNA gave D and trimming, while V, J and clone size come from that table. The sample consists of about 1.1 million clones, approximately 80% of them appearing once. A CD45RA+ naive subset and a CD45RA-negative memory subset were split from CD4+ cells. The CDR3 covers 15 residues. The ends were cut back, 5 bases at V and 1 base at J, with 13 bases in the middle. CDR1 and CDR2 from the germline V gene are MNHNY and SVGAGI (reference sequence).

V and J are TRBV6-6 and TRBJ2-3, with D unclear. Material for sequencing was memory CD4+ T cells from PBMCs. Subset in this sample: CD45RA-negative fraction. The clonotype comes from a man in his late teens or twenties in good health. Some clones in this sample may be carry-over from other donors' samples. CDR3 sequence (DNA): TGTGCCAGCAGTCGCCGGGTCTTGGGCACAGATACGCAGTATTTT. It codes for CASSRRVLGTDTQYF.